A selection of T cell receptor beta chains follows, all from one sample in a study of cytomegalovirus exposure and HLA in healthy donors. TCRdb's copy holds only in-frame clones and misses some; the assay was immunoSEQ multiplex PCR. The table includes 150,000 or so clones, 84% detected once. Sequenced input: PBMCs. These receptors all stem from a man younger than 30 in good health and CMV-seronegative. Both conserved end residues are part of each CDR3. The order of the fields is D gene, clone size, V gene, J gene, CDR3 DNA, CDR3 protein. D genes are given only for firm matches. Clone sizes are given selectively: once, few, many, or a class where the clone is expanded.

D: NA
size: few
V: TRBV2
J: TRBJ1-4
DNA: TGTGCCAGCAGTGAAGCGCTCGGGGAAGGAGAAAAACTGTTTTTT
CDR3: CASSEALGEGEKLFF

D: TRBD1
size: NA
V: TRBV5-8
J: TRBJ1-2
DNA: TGTGCCAGCAGCTTGGTAACCCGGGACAGGGCATATGGCTACACCTTC
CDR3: CASSLVTRDRAYGYTF

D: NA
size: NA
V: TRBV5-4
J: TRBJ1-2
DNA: TGTGCCAGCAGCTTGGTTGACAGGCCCTATGGCTACACCTTC
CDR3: CASSLVDRPYGYTF

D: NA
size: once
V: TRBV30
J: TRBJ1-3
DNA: TGTGCCTGGAGTGTATTTGGGAGGGGAAGGGGGACCGGAAACACCATATATTTT
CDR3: CAWSVFGRGRGTGNTIYF

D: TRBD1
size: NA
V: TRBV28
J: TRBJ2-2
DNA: TGTGCCAGCAGACAATCCCGACAGGGGAGGTACACCGGGGAGCTGTTTTTT
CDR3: CASRQSRQGRYTGELFF

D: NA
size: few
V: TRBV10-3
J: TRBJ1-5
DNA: TGTGCCATCACCTCGGGACTTCAAGATAGCAATCAGCCCCAGCATTTT
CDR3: CAITSGLQDSNQPQHF

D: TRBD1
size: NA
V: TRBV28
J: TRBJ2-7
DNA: TGTGCCAGCAGGTACCCGGGACAGGCAAGCTACGAGCAGTACTTC
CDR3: CASRYPGQASYEQYF

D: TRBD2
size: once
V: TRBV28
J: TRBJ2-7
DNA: TGTGCCAGCAGCGCCGGAGCGGGGGCCCCTTCCTACGAGCAGTACTTC
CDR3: CASSAGAGAPSYEQYF

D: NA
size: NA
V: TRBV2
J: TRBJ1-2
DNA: TGTGCCAGCAGTCTCCCACAAAATAACTATGGCTACACCTTC
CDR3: CASSLPQNNYGYTF

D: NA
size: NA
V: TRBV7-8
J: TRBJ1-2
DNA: TGTGCCAGCAGCCCCCGGGTCCCTCGGGAGGGCTACACCTTC
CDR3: CASSPRVPREGYTF

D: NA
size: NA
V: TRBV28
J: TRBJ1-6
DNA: TGTGCCAGCAGTTCTCCCCACCGGGGGGCAGCCCCTCTAGGTGCCCTCCACTTT
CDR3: CASSSPHRGAAPLGALHF

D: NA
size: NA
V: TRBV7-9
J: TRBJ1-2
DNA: TGTGCCAGCAGCTTAGAGACAGGTACCGGCTACACCTTC
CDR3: CASSLETGTGYTF

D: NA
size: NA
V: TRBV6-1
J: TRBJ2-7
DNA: TGTGCCAGCAGGTGGACAATCTTAAGCTCCTACGAGCAGTACTTC
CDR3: CASRWTILSSYEQYF

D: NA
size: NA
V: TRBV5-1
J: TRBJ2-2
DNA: TGCGCCAGCAGCTCCGGACAAAGATTCACCGGGGAGCTGTTTTTT
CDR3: CASSSGQRFTGELFF

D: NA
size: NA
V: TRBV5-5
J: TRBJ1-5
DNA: TGTGCCAGCAGTAGGGACTTTACCGGGCAGCCCCAGCATTTT
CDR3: CASSRDFTGQPQHF

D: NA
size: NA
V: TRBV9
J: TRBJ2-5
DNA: TGTGCCAGCAGCACGGGACTTGGGTACCAAGAGACCCAGTACTTC
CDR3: CASSTGLGYQETQYF

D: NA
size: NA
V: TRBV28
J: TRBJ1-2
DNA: TGTGCCAGCAGTTTCCCTGACCGCGAGAGGGGCTACACCTTC
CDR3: CASSFPDRERGYTF

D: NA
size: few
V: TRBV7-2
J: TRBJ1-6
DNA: TGTGCCAGCAGCTTACCCCCGCCGGATTCACCCCTCCACTTT
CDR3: CASSLPPPDSPLHF

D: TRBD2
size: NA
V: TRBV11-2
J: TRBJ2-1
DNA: TGTGCCAGCAGCTTAGGCGGGGGGCCCCCTTCCTACAATGAGCAGTTCTTC
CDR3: CASSLGGGPPSYNEQFF

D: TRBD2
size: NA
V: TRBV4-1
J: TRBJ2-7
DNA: TGCGCCAGCAGCCAAGATGGAAGCGGGATTGCCTACGAGCAGTACTTC
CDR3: CASSQDGSGIAYEQYF

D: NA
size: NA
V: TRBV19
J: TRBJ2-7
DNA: TGTGCCAGTAGTATAGAGGAGGGGACGTACTACGAGCAGTACTTC
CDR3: CASSIEEGTYYEQYF

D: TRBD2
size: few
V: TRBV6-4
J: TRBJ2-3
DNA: TGTGCCAGCAGTGAGGGTAGCGGGGCAGATACGCAGTATTTT
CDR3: CASSEGSGADTQYF

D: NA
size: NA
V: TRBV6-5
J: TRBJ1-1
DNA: TGTGCCAGCAGCAGCGGGGGAAGCACTGAAGCTTTCTTT
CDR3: CASSSGGSTEAFF

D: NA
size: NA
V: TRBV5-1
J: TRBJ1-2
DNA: TGCGCCAGCAGCTCCGAGTCGACAGGAAGTATGGGCTACACCTTC
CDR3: CASSSESTGSMGYTF

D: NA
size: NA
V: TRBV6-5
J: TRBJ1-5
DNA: TGTGCCAGCAGCTCGGACAGAAATCAGCCCCAGCATTTT
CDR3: CASSSDRNQPQHF

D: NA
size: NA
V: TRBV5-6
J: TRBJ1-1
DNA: TGTGCCAGCAGCTTCGGGGGGGTTGGGACTGAAGCTTTCTTT
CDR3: CASSFGGVGTEAFF

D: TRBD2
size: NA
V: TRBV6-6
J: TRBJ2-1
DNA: TGTGCCAGCAGTAAAACTAGCGGGAGCCGTAGTGAGCAGTTCTTC
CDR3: CASSKTSGSRSEQFF

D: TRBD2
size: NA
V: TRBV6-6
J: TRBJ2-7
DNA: TGTGCCAGCAGTTCGACTAGCTGGGAGCAGTACTTC
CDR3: CASSSTSWEQYF

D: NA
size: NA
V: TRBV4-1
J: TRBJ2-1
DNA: TGCGCCAGCAGCCAAGACGGGGGAGACTACAATGAGCAGTTCTTC
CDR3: CASSQDGGDYNEQFF

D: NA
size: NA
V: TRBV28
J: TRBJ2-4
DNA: TGTGCCAGCAGGACCCCTAGCTACATTCAGTACTTC
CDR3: CASRTPSYIQYF

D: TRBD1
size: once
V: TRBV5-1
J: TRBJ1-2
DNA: TGCGCCAGCAGCTTTGGGACAGGGAATAACTATGGCTACACCTTC
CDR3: CASSFGTGNNYGYTF

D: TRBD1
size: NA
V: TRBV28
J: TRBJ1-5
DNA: TGTGCCAGCAGTTCATATCTCGACAGGGGTGATCAGCCCCAGCATTTT
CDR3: CASSSYLDRGDQPQHF

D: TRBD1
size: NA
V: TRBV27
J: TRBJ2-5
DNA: TGTGCCAGCAGTTCCGGGACAGGGGGCGTGGAGACCCAGTACTTC
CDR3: CASSSGTGGVETQYF

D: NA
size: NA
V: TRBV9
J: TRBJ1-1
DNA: TGTGCCAGCAGCGTCCAGGGAAACACTGAAGCTTTCTTT
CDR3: CASSVQGNTEAFF

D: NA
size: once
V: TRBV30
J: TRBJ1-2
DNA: TGTGCCTGGAGTGTAGGGCGGGATGGCTACACCTTC
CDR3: CAWSVGRDGYTF

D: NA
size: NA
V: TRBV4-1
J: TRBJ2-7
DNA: TGCGCCAGCAGCCAAGGTGGACAGAGATCCTACGAGCAGTACTTC
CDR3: CASSQGGQRSYEQYF

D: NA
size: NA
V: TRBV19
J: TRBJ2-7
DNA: TGTGCCAGTAGTATAGTTGGCCACTACGAGCAGTACTTC
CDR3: CASSIVGHYEQYF

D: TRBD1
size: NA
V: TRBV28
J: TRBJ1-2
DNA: TGTGCCAGCAGTTTACTGGACAGGAGGCCCTATGGCTACACCTTC
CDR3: CASSLLDRRPYGYTF

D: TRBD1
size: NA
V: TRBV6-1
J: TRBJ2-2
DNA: TGTGCCAGCAGTGCCTACAGGGGTAGGACCGGGGAGCTGTTTTTT
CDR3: CASSAYRGRTGELFF

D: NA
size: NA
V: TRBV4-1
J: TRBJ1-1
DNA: TGCGCCAGCAGCCAAGTCCGGGGCGGGGTTGGAACAACTGAAGCTTTCTTT
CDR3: CASSQVRGGVGTTEAFF

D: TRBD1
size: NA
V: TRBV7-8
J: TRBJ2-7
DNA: TGTGCCAGCAGCCCGAGGACAGGGGCCACCTACGAGCAGTACTTC
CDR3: CASSPRTGATYEQYF

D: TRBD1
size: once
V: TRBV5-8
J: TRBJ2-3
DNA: TGTGCCAGCAGCTCACCGGGACAGGGGAGGGGCACAGATACGCAGTATTTT
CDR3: CASSSPGQGRGTDTQYF

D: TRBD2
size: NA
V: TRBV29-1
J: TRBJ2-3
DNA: TGCAGCGCCATTAGCGGGAGGGCCTTCTACCCATCAGATACGCAGTATTTT
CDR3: CSAISGRAFYPSDTQYF

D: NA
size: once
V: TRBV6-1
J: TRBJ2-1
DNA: TGTGCCAGTAGAGGCCCTCTGGACAATGAGCAGTTCTTC
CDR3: CASRGPLDNEQFF

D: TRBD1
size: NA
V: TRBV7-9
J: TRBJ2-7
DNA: TGTTCCAGCAGCCTCCTGGGACAGGGGTTCGAGCAGTACTTC
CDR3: CSSSLLGQGFEQYF

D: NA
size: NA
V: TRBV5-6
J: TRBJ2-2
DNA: TGTGCCAGCAGCCCACGGACTAACACCGGGGAGCTGTTTTTT
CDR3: CASSPRTNTGELFF

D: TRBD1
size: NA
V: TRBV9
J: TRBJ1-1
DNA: TGTGCCAGCAGCGTAGTACAGGGGCTGGGTACTGAAGCTTTCTTT
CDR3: CASSVVQGLGTEAFF

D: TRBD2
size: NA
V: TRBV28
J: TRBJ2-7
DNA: TGTGCCAGCAGTTTCCCCACCCTAGCGGGGCACTACGAGCAGTACTTC
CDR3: CASSFPTLAGHYEQYF

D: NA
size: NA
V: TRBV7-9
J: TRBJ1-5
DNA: TGTGCCAGCATTGACCCGACAGGCCGTAGCAATCAGCCCCAGCATTTT
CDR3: CASIDPTGRSNQPQHF

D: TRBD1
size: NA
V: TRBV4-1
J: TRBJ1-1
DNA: TGCGCCAGCAGCCAAGGCCCACGGACAGGATATGAAGCTTTCTTT
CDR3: CASSQGPRTGYEAFF

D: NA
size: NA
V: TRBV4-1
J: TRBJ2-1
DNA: TGCGCCAGCAGCCAAGAAGGTAGCTACACCGTACGCAATGAGCAGTTCTTC
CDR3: CASSQEGSYTVRNEQFF

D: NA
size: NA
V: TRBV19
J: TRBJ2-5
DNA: TGTGCCAGTAGTGAAATTCGAGGGACCCAGTACTTC
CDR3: CASSEIRGTQYF

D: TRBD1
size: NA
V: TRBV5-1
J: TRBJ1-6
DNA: TGCGCCAGCAGCGGCCGGACAGGGGGCGCAGGTTCACCCCTCCACTTT
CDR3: CASSGRTGGAGSPLHF

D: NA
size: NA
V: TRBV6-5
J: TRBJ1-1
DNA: TGTGCCAGCATGCGGGGCCCCTTTGAAGCTTTCTTT
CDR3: CASMRGPFEAFF

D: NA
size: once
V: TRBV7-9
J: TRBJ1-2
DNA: TGTGCCAGCAGCTTGGTGGGCGGGGAGCCCTATGGCTACACCTTC
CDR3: CASSLVGGEPYGYTF

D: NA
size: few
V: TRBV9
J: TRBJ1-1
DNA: TGTGCCAGCAGCGTAGGGTTAGGGGTTAACACTGAAGCTTTCTTT
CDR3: CASSVGLGVNTEAFF

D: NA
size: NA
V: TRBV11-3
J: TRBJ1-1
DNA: TGTGCCAGCAGCTTAGAGGGGGGCACTGAAGCTTTCTTT
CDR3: CASSLEGGTEAFF